Following are 18 T cell receptor beta chains from one sample sequenced in a study of cytomegalovirus exposure and HLA in healthy donors. Primers included in the PCR were 60 Vbeta and 13 Jbeta primers. Sequencing used immunoSEQ multiplex PCR; TCRdb keeps in-frame clones, though not all of them. The table has about 130,000 clones, about 70% seen once; the top ten hold under 8.5%. The sample taken for sequencing was PBMCs. These receptor sequences come from a male donor in good health and CMV-seronegative.

As to this clone: One junction end does not reproduce the germline sequence, and a read error may be involved. The genes are TRBV7-9 and TRBJ2-5; D is possibly TRBD1 (6 bases). The CDR3 has 15 residues. Germline V gene sequence: CDR1 SEHNR, CDR2 FQNEAQ (reference sequence). DNA of the CDR3: TGTTCCAGCAGCTTCTGGACAGCCTACCAAGAGACCCAGTACTTC. This sequence encodes CSSSFWTAYQETQYF.

The rearrangement links TRBV11-3 to TRBJ2-2; TRBD2 matches 7 bases. The J segment lost 3 bases and the V segment lost 5 bases, leaving 12 bases of the junction unmatched. The length of the CDR3 is 17 residues. In germline, CDR1 is SGHNT, CDR2 YENEEA. The CDR3 loop reads CASSPPMGLTYTGELFF. The CDR3 DNA reads as TGTGCCAGCAGCCCCCCGATGGGACTAACTTACACCGGGGAGCTGTTTTTT.

The chain carries TRBV4-1 and TRBJ2-3, with TRBD2 matching over 8 bases. This CDR3 has 16 residues. J gave up 1 base and V 3 bases, and 6 bases lay outside the gene matches. Per the germline V gene, CDR1 is MGHRA and CDR2 is YSYEKL. The CDR3 DNA reads as TGCGCCAGCAGCCATGTAGCGGGGCTTGGCACAGATACGCAGTATTTT. Translation: CASSHVAGLGTDTQYF.

The chain combines TRBV5-1 with TRBJ2-2, with D maybe TRBD1 (5 bases). Trimming left V 0 bases short and J 1 base short, with 10 bases between. The CDR3 is 16 amino acids. CDR1 SGHRS and CDR2 YFSETQ come from the germline V gene. The CDR3 region has the DNA TGCGCCAGCAGCTTGGCTAATCAGGGGAACACCGGGGAGCTGTTTTTT. Translated: CASSLANQGNTGELFF.

Concerning this clone: Mismatch with germline at one junction end may stem from a read error. This chain links TRBV6-1 with TRBJ1-2; D is perhaps TRBD1 (6 bases). Germline values: CDR1 MNHNS, CDR2 SASEGT. The CDR3 is 16 residues long. CDR3 DNA: TGTGCCAGCAGTGATCCGGGCGCGACAGGAAACTTTGGCTACACCTTC. Amino acid sequence: CASSDPGATGNFGYTF.

The chain joins TRBV6-1 to TRBJ2-4; a weak D match, TRBD1 (5 bases). The CDR3 consists of 11 residues. Trimming shortened V by 1 base and J by 15 bases, and 10 bases separated the two germline ends. CDR1 is MNHNS and CDR2 is SASEGT in the germline V gene. Here the CDR3 DNA reads TGTGCCAGCAGTGAAGGGGGCCAGGGGTACTTC. This encodes CASSEGGQGYF.

V is TRBV6-1 and J is TRBJ2-7, with 7 bases lining up with TRBD1. The germline gives CDR1 MNHNS, CDR2 SASEGT. CDR3 size: 16 residues. V gave up 3 bases and J gave up 0 bases; unmatched junction bases: 8. The CDR3 DNA sequence: TGTGCCAGCAGTGAGTTGACAGGGCTCCCCTCCTACGAGCAGTACTTC. This translates into CASSELTGLPSYEQYF.

The chain joins TRBV18 to TRBJ1-1; D possibly corresponds to TRBD1 (6 bases). The length of the CDR3 is 14 residues. Germline lookup yields CDR1 KGHSH and CDR2 LQKENI. V was trimmed by 3 bases and J by 4 bases, leaving 12 bases between them. This CDR3 reads CASSPRQAPTEAFF. DNA of the CDR3: TGTGCCAGCTCACCCCGACAGGCCCCCACTGAAGCTTTCTTT.

Notes on this clone: A junction end diverges from the germline sequence, so it may reflect a read error. The rearrangement links TRBV4-3 to TRBJ2-7, with TRBD2 matching 8 bases. CDR1 LGHNA and CDR2 YSLEER come from the germline V gene. The CDR3 length is 16 residues. The CDR3 DNA sequence: TGCGCCGGCAGCCAAGAAGCGGCGGGACTAGTTTACGAGCAGTACTTC. Translation: CAGSQEAAGLVYEQYF.

The chain uses TRBV28 and TRBJ1-4, with a tentative D call TRBD1 (6 bases). Per the germline V gene, CDR1 is MDHEN and CDR2 is SYDVKM. The CDR3 runs 14 residues. V gave up 2 bases and J gave up 7 bases, with 11 bases separating them. The DNA of the CDR3 is TGTGCCAGCAGTTTAACAGGGATTCGTGAAAAACTGTTTTTT. This translates into CASSLTGIREKLFF. The entire variable domain, with the rest obtained from reference TRBV28 and TRBJ1-4, is as follows: DVKVTQSSRYLVKRTGEKVFLECVQDMDHENMFWYRQDPGLGLRLIYFSYDVKMKEKGDIPEGYSVSREKKERFSLILESASTNQTSMYLCASSLTGIREKLFFGSGTQLSVL.

The chain links TRBV7-8 to TRBJ1-4; 9 bases align to TRBD1. Germline loops: CDR1 SGHVS, CDR2 FQNEAQ. J was trimmed by 7 bases and V by 3 bases; bases with no gene match: 6. This CDR3 has 15 amino acids. CDR3 loop: CASSFTGGRGEKLFF. For the CDR3, the DNA is TGTGCCAGCAGCTTTACAGGGGGCAGGGGTGAAAAACTGTTTTTT.

The chain combines TRBV11-3 with TRBJ2-7; 9 nucleotides line up with TRBD1. The CDR3 has 15 residues. V trimming: 5 bases; J trimming: 4 bases; junction bases outside the gene matches: 9. The germline gives CDR1 SGHNT, CDR2 YENEEA. Here the CDR3 reads CASSPGDRVSYEQYF. The CDR3 bases are TGTGCCAGCAGCCCCGGGGACAGGGTCTCTTACGAGCAGTACTTC.

This chain connects TRBV5-1 to TRBJ1-1; 7 nucleotides match TRBD1. V lost 4 bases to trimming and J lost 0 bases; unmatched junction nucleotides: 9. Per the germline V gene, CDR1 is SGHRS and CDR2 is YFSETQ. The length of the CDR3 is 16 residues. CDR3 protein: CASSRGAGGLNTEAFF. For the CDR3, the DNA is TGCGCCAGCAGCCGAGGGGCAGGGGGTTTGAACACTGAAGCTTTCTTT.

This clone has more than one count but fewer than ten. V and J are TRBV19 and TRBJ2-3; no reliable D call. Germline CDR1 is LNHDA and CDR2 is SQIVND (reference sequence). Trimming left V 8 bases short and J 2 bases short, with 17 bases between. The CDR3 loop spans 15 amino acids. The CDR3 loop reads CASSLGGVDTDTQYF. In DNA, the CDR3 is TGTGCCAGTTCCTTGGGTGGAGTCGACACAGATACGCAGTATTTT.

The rearrangement links TRBV28 to TRBJ2-1, with a tentative D call TRBD2 (5 bases). The germline V gene has CDR1 MDHEN and CDR2 SYDVKM. CDR3 length equals 14 residues. V lost 3 bases and J 0 bases, leaving 6 bases between the germline ends. The CDR3 spells CASSLGSSYNEQFF. The CDR3 DNA reads TGTGCCAGCAGTTTGGGGAGCTCCTACAATGAGCAGTTCTTC.

The chain recombines TRBV7-9 with TRBJ2-3; D perhaps matches TRBD2 (6 bases). V was shortened by 4 bases and J by 7 bases, with 18 bases between the two germline ends. This CDR3 is 15 amino acids long. Germline CDR1 and CDR2: SEHNR and FQNEAQ (reference sequence). The CDR3 here is CASSSGVGRGYTQYF. The CDR3 region has the DNA TGTGCCAGCAGCTCCGGGGTGGGGCGGGGATATACGCAGTATTTT.

CDR3 bases: TGTGCCAGCAGCGATCGACAGGGGCGAGGCTATGGCTACACCTTC. This encodes CASSDRQGRGYGYTF. This chain joins TRBV9 and TRBJ1-2; 8 bases are shared with TRBD1. The CDR3 is 15 residues long. Per the germline V gene, CDR1 is SGDLS and CDR2 is YYNGEE. The ends lost 3 bases at V and 4 bases at J; junction bases unmatched: 8. Based on the CDR3 plus reference TRBV9 and TRBJ1-2, the full variable domain is DSGVTQTPKHLITATGQRVTLRCSPRSGDLSVYWYQQSLDQGLQFLIQYYNGEERAKGNILERFSAQQFPDLHSELNLSSLELGDSALYFCASSDRQGRGYGYTFGSGTRLTVV.

This clone was found once. The chain recombines TRBV11-1 with TRBJ1-1; D is unresolved. The CDR3 runs to 13 residues. Germline V gene sequence: CDR1 SGHAT, CDR2 FQDESV (reference sequence). Trimming took off 5 bases at V and 5 bases at J, with 12 bases between the two ends. In DNA, the CDR3 is TGTGCCAGCAGCCAAAGACATGGGACTGAAGCTTTCTTT. Its translation: CASSQRHGTEAFF.